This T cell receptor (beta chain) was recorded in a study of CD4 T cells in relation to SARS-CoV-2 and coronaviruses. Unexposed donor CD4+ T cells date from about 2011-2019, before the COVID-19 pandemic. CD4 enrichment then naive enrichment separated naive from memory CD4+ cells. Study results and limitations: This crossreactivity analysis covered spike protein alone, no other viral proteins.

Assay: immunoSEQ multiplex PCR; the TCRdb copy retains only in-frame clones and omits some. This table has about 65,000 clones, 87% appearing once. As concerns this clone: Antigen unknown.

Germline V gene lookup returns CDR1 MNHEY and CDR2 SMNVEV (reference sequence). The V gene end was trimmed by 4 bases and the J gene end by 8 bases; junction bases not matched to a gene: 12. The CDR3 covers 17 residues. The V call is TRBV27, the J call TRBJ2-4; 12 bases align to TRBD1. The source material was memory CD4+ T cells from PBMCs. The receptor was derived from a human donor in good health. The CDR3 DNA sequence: TGTGCCAGCAGTTCAACCCCCGGGACAGGGGGCGCCTACATTCAGTACTTC. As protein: CASSSTPGTGGAYIQYF.